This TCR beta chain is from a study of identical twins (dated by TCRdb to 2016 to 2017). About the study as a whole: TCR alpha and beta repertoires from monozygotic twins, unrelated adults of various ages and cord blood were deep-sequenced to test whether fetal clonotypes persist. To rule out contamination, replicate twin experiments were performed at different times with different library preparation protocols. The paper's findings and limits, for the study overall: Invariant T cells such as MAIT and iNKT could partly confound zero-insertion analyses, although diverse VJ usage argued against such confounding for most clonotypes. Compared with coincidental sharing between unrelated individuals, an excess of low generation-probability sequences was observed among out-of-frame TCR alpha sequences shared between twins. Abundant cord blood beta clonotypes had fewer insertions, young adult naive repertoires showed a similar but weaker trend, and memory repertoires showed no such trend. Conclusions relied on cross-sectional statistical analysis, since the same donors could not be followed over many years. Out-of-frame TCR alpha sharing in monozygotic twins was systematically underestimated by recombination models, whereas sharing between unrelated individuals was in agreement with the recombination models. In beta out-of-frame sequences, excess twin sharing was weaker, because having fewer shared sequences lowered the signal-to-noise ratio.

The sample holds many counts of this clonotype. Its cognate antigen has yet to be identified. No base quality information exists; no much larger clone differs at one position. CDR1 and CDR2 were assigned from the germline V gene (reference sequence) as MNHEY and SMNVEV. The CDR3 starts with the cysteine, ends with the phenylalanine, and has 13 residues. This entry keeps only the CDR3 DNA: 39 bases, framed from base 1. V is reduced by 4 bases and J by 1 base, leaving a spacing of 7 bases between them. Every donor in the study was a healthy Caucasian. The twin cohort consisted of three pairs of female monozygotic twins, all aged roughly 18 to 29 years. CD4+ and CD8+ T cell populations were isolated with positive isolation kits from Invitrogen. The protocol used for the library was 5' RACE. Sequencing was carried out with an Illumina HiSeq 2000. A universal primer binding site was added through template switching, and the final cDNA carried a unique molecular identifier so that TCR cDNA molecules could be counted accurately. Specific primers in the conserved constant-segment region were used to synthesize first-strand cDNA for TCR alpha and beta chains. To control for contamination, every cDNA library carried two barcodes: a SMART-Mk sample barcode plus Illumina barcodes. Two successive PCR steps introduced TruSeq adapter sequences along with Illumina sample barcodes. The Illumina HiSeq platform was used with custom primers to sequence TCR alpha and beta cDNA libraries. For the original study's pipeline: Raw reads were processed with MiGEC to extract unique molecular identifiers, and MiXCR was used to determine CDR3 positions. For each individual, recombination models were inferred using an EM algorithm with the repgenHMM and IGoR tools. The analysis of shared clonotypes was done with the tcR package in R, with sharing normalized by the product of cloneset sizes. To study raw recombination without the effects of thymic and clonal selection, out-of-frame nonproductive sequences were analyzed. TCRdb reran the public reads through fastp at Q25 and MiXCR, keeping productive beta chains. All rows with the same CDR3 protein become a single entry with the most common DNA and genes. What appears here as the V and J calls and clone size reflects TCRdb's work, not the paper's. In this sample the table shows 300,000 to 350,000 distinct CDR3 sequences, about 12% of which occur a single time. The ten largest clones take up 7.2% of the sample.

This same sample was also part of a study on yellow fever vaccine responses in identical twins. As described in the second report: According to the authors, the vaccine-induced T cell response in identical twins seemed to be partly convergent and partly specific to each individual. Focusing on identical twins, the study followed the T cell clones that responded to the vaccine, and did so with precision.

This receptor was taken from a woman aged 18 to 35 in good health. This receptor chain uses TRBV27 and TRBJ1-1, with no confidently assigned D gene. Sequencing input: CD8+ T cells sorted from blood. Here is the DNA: TGTGCCAGCAGTTACGGACCGAACACTGAAGCTTTCTTT. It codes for CASSYGPNTEAFF.